The text below deals with one T cell receptor (beta chain). The data are from a study of blood T cell repertoires in COVID-19. Looking at the study overall: In each case, the material was cDNA or gDNA derived from T cells, B-cell-depleted T cells, or PBMCs.

Germline lookup yields CDR1 MGHRA and CDR2 YSYEKL. The CDR3 covers 15 residues. The V end was cut by 0 bases, the J end by 0 bases, with 6 bases between. In the study's own analysis: For nucleated cells, counts were estimated from reference gene primer amplification. TCRdb's table, derived via immunoSEQ multiplex PCR, lists solely in-frame clones and lacks some. That table gives V, J and clone size, and the DNA gave D and trimming. The sample includes fewer than 150,000 clones, about 87% of them seen just once. This receptor was taken from a human donor in a cohort sampled during active COVID-19. V is TRBV4-1 and J is TRBJ1-5; unclear D gene. Sequencing used peripheral blood. The CDR3 loop is CASSQDSFSNQPQHF. The DNA of the CDR3 is TGCGCCAGCAGCCAAGACAGTTTTAGCAATCAGCCCCAGCATTTT.